This T cell receptor beta chain was documented in a study of blood T cell repertoires in COVID-19. The wider study: Sites in the United States, Italy and Spain provided acute and convalescent COVID-19 samples. In each case, the material was cDNA or gDNA derived from T cells, B-cell-depleted T cells, or PBMCs.

Germline assignment: CDR1 MNHNY and CDR2 SVGAGI (reference sequence). The CDR3 covers 15 residues. V lost 5 bases to trimming and J lost 4 bases; unmatched junction nucleotides: 8. As originally analysed: Cell counts per sample came from amplifying reference gene primers. Using immunoSEQ multiplex PCR, the repertoire was profiled, and TCRdb retains in-frame clones only, with some absent. The V and J calls and clone size come from that table; D and trimming were worked out from the DNA. The data contain 85,000 to 90,000 clones, more than 85% of them singletons. The TCR originated in a human donor with active COVID-19. The donor label of this sample is uncertain. The rearrangement joins TRBV6-6 to TRBJ1-2; TRBD1 matches 9 bases. Sequencing was carried out using peripheral blood. Here the CDR3 reads CASSPRDRDFYGYTF. The CDR3, as DNA: TGTGCCAGCAGTCCCCGGGACAGGGACTTCTATGGCTACACCTTC.